The clone carrying this TCR beta chain was counted a few times. The data derive from a study of T-cell reconstitution after alpha-beta-depleted transplantation in children. This CDR3 contains 15 residues. Germline V CDR1 and CDR2: SGHTA, FQGNSA. The V gene lost 7 bases and the J gene lost 10 bases, with 20 bases spanning the gap. As it was prepared, the TCRbeta library received unique molecular identifiers. TCRdb reprocessed the PCR reads with MiXCR, giving one entry per CDR3 protein. The table lists 350,000 to 400,000 distinct CDR3 sequences, over 20% of them singletons. Sample: PBMCs from the stem cell graft donor, taken from the stem cell graft. The genes are TRBV7-2 and TRBJ1-6, with a weak D call TRBD1 (5 bases). This sequence originates from a human donor who donated a stem cell graft to a child with acute myeloid leukemia. The CDR3 DNA reads as TGTGCCAGCACCACCCAACTAGGGGCCGGGTCACCCCTCCACTTT. Amino acid sequence: CASTTQLGAGSPLHF.